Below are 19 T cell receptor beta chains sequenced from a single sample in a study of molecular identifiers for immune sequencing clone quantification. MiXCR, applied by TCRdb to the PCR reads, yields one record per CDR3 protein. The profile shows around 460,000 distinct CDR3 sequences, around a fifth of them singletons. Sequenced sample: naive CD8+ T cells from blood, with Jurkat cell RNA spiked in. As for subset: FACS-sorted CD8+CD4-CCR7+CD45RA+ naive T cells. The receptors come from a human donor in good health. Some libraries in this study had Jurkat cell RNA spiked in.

The CDR3 DNA follows: TGTGCCAGTAGGACGGACAGGGGGCGGACCGGGGAGCTGTTTTTT. It codes for CASRTDRGRTGELFF. The V gene is TRBV19, the J gene TRBJ2-2; 11 bases line up with TRBD1. The trim removed 6 bases at V and 5 bases at J, leaving 5 bases unmatched. Germline V gives CDR1 LNHDA, CDR2 SQIVND (reference sequence). The CDR3 loop spans 15 amino acids.

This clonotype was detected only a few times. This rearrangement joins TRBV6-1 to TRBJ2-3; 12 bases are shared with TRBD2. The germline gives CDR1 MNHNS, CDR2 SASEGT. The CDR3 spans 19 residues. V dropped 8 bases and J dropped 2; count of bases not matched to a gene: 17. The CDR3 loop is CASQAEPHGLAGTTDTQYF. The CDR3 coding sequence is TGTGCCAGCCAGGCCGAACCCCACGGACTAGCGGGGACCACAGATACGCAGTATTTT.

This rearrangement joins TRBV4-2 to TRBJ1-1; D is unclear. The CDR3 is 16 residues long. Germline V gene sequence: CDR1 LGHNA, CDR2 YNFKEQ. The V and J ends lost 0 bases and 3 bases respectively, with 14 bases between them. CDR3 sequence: CASSQEKASFDTEAFF. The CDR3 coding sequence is TGTGCCAGCAGCCAAGAAAAAGCCTCATTTGACACTGAAGCTTTCTTT.

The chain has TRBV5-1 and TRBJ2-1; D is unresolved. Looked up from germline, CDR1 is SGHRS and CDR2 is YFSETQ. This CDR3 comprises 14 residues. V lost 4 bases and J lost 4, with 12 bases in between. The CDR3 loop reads CASSVNLGYNEQFF. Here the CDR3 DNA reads TGCGCCAGCAGCGTCAATCTGGGATACAATGAGCAGTTCTTC.

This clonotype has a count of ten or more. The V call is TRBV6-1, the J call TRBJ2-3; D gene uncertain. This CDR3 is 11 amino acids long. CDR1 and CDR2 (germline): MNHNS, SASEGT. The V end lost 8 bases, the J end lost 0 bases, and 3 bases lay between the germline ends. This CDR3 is CASVSTDTQYF. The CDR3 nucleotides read TGTGCCAGCGTAAGCACAGATACGCAGTATTTT.

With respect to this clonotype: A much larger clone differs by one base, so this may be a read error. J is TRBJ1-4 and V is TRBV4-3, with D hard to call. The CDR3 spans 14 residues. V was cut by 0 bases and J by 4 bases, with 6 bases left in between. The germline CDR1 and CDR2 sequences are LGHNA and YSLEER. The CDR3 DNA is TGCGCCAGCAGCCAAGAGAGCTTTAATGAAAAACTGTTTTTT. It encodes CASSQESFNEKLFF.

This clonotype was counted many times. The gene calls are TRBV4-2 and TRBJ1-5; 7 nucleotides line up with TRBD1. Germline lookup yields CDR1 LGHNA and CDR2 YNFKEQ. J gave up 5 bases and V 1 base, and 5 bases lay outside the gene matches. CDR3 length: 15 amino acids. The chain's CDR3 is CASSQAGTVDQPQHF. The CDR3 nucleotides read TGTGCCAGCAGCCAAGCCGGGACAGTCGATCAGCCCCAGCATTTT.

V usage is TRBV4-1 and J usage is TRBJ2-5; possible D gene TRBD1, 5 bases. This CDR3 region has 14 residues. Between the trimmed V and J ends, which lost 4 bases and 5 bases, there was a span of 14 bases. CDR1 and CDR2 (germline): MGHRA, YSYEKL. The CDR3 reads CASSRSGAGETQYF. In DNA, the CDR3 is TGCGCCAGCAGCCGATCTGGGGCCGGGGAGACCCAGTACTTC.

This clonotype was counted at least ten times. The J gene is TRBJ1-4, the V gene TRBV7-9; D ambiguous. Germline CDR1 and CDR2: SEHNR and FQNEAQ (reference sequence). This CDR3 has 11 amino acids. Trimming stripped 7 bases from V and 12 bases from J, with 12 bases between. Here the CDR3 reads CASKNRNELFF. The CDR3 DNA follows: TGTGCCAGCAAGAATAGAAATGAACTGTTTTTT.

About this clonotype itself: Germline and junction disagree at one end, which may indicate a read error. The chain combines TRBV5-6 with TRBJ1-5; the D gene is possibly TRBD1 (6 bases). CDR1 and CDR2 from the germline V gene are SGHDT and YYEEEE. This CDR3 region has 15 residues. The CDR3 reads CASSLWGAGNQSQHF. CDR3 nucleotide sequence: TGTGCCAGCAGCTTGTGGGGGGCCGGCAATCAGTCCCAGCATTTT.

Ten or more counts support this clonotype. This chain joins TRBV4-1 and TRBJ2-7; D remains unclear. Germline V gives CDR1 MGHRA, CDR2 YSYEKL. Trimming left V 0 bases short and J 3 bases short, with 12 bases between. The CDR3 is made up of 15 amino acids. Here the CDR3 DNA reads TGCGCCAGCAGCCAAGATCATGGTCGTTACTACGAGCAGTACTTC. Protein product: CASSQDHGRYYEQYF.

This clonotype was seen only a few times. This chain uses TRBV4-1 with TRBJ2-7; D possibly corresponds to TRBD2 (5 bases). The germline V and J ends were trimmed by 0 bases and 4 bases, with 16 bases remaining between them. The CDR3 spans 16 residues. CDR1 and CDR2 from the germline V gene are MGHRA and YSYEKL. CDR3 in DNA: TGCGCCAGCAGCCAAGATCAGGACGGGGTACCTTACGAGCAGTACTTC. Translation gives CASSQDQDGVPYEQYF.

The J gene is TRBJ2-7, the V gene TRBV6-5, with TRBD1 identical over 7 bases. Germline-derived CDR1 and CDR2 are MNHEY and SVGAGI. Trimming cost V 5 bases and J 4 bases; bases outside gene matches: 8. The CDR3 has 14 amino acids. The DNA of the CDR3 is TGTGCCAGCAGTCAACAGGGGCCGCCGTACGAGCAGTACTTC. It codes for CASSQQGPPYEQYF.

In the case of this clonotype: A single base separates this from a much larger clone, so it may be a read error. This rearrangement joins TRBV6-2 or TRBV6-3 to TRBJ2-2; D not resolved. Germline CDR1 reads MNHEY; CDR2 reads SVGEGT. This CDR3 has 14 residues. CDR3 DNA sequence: TGTGCCAGCAGTTTATTCGGATACACCGAGGAGCTGTTTTTT. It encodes CASSLFGYTEELFF.

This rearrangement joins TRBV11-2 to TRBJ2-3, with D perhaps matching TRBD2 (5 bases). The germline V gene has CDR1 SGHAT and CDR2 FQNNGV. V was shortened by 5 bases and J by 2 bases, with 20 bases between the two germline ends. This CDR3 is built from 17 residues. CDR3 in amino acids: CASSPLLAPPDTDTQYF. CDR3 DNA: TGTGCCAGCAGCCCCCTCCTAGCCCCACCCGACACAGATACGCAGTATTTT. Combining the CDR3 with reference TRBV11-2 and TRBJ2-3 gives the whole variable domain EAGVAQSPRYKIIEKRQSVAFWCNPISGHATLYWYQQILGQGPKLLIQFQNNGVVDDSQLPKDRFSAERLKGVDSTLKIQPAKLEDSAVYLCASSPLLAPPDTDTQYFGPGTRLTVL.

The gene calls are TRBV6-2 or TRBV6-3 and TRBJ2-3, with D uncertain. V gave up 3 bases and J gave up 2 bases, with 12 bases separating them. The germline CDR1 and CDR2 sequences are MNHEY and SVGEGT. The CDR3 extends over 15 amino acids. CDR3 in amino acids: CASSYSADTTDTQYF. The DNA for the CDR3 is TGTGCCAGCAGTTATTCGGCAGATACCACAGATACGCAGTATTTT.

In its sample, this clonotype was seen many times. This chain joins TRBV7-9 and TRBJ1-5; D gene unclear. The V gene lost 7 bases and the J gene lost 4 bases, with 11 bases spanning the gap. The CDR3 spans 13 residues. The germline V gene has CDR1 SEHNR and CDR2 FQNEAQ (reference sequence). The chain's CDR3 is CASNMRENQPQHF. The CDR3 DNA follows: TGTGCCAGCAATATGCGGGAAAATCAGCCCCAGCATTTT.

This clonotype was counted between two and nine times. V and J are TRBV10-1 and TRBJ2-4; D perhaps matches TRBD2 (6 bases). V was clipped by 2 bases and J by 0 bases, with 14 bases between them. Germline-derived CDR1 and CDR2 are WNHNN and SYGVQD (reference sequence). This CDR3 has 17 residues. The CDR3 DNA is TGCGCCAGCAGTGAGGAGAGGCTAGCGTTAGCCAAAAACATTCAGTACTTC. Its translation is CASSEERLALAKNIQYF.

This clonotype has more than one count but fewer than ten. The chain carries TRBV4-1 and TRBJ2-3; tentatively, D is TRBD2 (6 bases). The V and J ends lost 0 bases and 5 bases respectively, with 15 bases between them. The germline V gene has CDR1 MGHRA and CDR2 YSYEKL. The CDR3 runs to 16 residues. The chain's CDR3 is CASSQDRSGVGDTQYF. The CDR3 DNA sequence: TGCGCCAGCAGCCAAGACCGATCGGGAGTAGGAGATACGCAGTATTTT.